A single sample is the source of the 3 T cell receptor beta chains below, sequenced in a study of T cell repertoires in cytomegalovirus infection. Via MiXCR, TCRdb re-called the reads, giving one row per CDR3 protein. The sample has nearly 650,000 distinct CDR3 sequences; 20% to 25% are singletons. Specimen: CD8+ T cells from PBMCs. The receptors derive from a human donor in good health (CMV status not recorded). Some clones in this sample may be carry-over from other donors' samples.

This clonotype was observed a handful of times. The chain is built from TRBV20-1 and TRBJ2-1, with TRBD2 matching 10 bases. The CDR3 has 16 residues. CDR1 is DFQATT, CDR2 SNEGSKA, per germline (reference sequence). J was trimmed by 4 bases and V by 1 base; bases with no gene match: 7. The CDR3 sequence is CSARGPLAGIYNEQFF. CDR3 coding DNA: TGCAGTGCTAGAGGGCCACTAGCGGGGATTTACAATGAGCAGTTCTTC.

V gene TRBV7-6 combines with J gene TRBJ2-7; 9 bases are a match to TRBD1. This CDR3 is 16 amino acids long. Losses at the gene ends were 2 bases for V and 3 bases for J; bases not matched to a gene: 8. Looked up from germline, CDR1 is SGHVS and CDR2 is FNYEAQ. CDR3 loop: CASSLHPPGQGYEQYF. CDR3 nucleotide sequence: TGTGCCAGCAGCTTACATCCGCCGGGACAGGGCTACGAGCAGTACTTC.

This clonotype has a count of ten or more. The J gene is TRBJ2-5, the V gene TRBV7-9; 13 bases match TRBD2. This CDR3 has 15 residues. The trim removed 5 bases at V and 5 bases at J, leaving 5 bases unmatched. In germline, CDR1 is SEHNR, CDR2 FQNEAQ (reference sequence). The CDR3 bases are TGTGCCAGCAGCCCCGGGACTAGCGGGGAGGAGACCCAGTACTTC. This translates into CASSPGTSGEETQYF.